This T cell receptor beta chain was documented in a study of technical replicates of blood from several donors. Using immunoSEQ multiplex PCR, the repertoire was profiled, and TCRdb retains in-frame clones only, with some absent. The repertoire holds more than 45,000 clones, with just under 95% as singletons. The J segment lost 15 bases and the V segment lost 5 bases, leaving 12 bases of the junction unmatched. The CDR3 has 13 amino acids. Per the germline V gene, CDR1 is SNHLY and CDR2 is FYNNEI. Sequencing input: PBMCs. The rearrangement links TRBV2 to TRBJ2-1; 8 bases map to TRBD2. This sequence was found in a human donor in good health. Some clones in this sample may be carry-over from other donors' samples. The chain's CDR3 is CASSLDQRGSLFF. The CDR3 coding sequence is TGTGCCAGCAGTCTTGACCAGCGGGGGAGCCTGTTCTTC.